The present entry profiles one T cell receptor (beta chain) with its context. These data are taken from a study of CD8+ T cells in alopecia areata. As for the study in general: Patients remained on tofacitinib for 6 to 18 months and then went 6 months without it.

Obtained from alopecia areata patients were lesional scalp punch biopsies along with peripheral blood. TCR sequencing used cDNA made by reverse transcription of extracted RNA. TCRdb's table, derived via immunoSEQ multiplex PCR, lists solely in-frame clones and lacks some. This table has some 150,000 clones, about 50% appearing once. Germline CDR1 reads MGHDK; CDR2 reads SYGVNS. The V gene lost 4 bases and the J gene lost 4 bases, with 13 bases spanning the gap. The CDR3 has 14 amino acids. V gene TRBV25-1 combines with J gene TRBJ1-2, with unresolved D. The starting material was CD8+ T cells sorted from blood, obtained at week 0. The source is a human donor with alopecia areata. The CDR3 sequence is CASSGSKEIYGYTF. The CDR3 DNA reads TGTGCCAGCAGTGGATCGAAGGAGATCTATGGCTACACCTTC.